A single sample is the source of the 7 T cell receptor beta chains below, sequenced in a study of untreated major depressive disorder. Study-level results: TRBV05-01 (Vbeta 5.1) usage was higher in CD4+ T cells of depressed patients than controls.

These TCRs' antigens remain unknown. The protocol was immunoSEQ multiplex PCR, while the TCRdb copy is restricted to in-frame clones and leaves out a portion. Among about 25,000 clones, approximately 90% were seen once, and the ten largest hold roughly 0.72%. Material for sequencing was CD4+ T cells from PBMCs. Every receptor here comes from a woman in her thirties with major depressive disorder.

The rearrangement joins TRBV18 to TRBJ2-7; no clear D. The V end lost 1 base, the J end lost 7 bases, and 11 bases lay between the germline ends. Germline V gene data show CDR1 as KGHSH and CDR2 as LQKENI. The CDR3 extends over 13 amino acids. CDR3 protein: CASSPLRKWEQYF. The DNA of the CDR3 is TGTGCCAGCTCACCACTGCGTAAGTGGGAGCAGTACTTC.

The chain has TRBV5-1 and TRBJ2-7; 10 nucleotides align to TRBD2. Trimming at V came to 1 base and at J to 3 bases, leaving 1 base not matched to a gene. The germline V gene encodes CDR1 SGHRS and CDR2 YFSETQ. This CDR3 is built from 14 residues. The CDR3 spells CASSLPSGSYEQYF. As DNA, the CDR3 is TGCGCCAGCAGCTTGCCTAGCGGGAGCTACGAGCAGTACTTC.

V is TRBV7-9 and J is TRBJ1-6; TRBD1 agrees at 9 bases. Trimming took 8 bases from V and 7 from J; bases not matched to a gene: 12. CDR3 length equals 16 residues. The germline V gene encodes CDR1 SEHNR and CDR2 FQNEAQ (reference sequence). Here the CDR3 DNA reads TGTGCCAGCTCCTTGGGACAGGGTTCTGGGAATTCACCCCTCCACTTT. Translated: CASSLGQGSGNSPLHF.

Only a few counts were recorded for this clone. V gene TRBV6-5 combines with J gene TRBJ1-2, with 8 positions matching TRBD1. The CDR3 is made up of 14 amino acids. Germline V gene data show CDR1 as MNHEY and CDR2 as SVGAGI. The V gene end was trimmed by 6 bases and the J gene end by 7 bases; junction bases not matched to a gene: 10. DNA for the CDR3: TGTGCCAGCAGCCTGACAGGGGTTGGGGGTGGCTACACCTTC. Translation gives CASSLTGVGGGYTF.

The chain combines TRBV11-2 with TRBJ2-7; no firm D call. The CDR3 is 13 amino acids. CDR1 is SGHAT, CDR2 FQNNGV, per germline. V was pared by 5 bases and J by 4 bases, with 12 bases between. The CDR3 is CASSPFAEYEQYF. Here the CDR3 DNA reads TGTGCCAGCAGCCCCTTTGCCGAGTACGAGCAGTACTTC.

Note on this clone: This same CDR3 is encoded by further DNA sequences in the sample. This rearrangement joins TRBV7-2 to TRBJ1-3; the D is unclear. Germline CDR1 reads SGHTA; CDR2 reads FQGNSA. The germline V and J ends were trimmed by 1 base and 0 bases, with 4 bases remaining between them. The CDR3 loop spans 14 amino acids. The chain's CDR3 is CASSLGGSGNTIYF. DNA of the CDR3: TGTGCCAGCAGCTTAGGAGGCTCTGGAAACACCATATATTTT.

Details on this clone: A read error may produce the germline difference seen at one junction end. The rearrangement links TRBV2 to TRBJ2-7, with D possibly being TRBD2 (6 bases). CDR1 and CDR2 (germline): SNHLY, FYNNEI. The CDR3 has 14 residues. This chain's CDR3 is CASSEELASHEQYF. The DNA for the CDR3 is TGTGCCAGCAGTGAAGAACTAGCCTCCCACGAGCAGTACTTC. Together with reference TRBV2 and TRBJ2-7, the CDR3 gives the full variable domain: EPEVTQTPSHQVTQMGQEVILRCVPISNHLYFYWYRQILGQKVEFLVSFYNNEISEKSEIFDDQFSVERPDGSNFTLKIRSTKLEDSAMYFCASSEELASHEQYFGPGTRLTVT.